Below are 8 T cell receptor beta chains sequenced from a single sample in a study of blood T cell repertoires in COVID-19. The method was immunoSEQ multiplex PCR; TCRdb's version includes in-frame clones alone and lacks a portion of them. The sample lists about 410,000 clones; 80% to 95% were seen once. The specimen was PBMCs or T cells enriched from blood (not recorded which). The receptors derive from a man younger than 30 who had recovered from COVID-19.

The rearrangement joins TRBV18 to TRBJ2-4; perhaps TRBD1 as D (5 bases). The germline V and J ends were trimmed by 3 bases and 0 bases, with 12 bases remaining between them. Germline values: CDR1 KGHSH, CDR2 LQKENI. The CDR3 runs 16 residues. The CDR3 loop reads CASSPGHREAKNIQYF. In DNA form, the CDR3 reads TGTGCCAGCTCACCGGGGCATAGGGAAGCCAAAAACATTCAGTACTTC.

This sequence joins TRBV5-8 and TRBJ1-3; D unclear. Germline V gives CDR1 SGHTS, CDR2 YDEGEE. Between the trimmed V and J ends, which lost 1 base and 0 bases, there was a span of 5 bases. This CDR3 is 14 amino acids long. CDR3 nucleotides: TGTGCCAGCAGCTTGCCAGGCTCTGGAAACACCATATATTTT. Amino acid sequence: CASSLPGSGNTIYF.

V usage is TRBV5-4 and J usage is TRBJ1-2; D perhaps matches TRBD1 (6 bases). V lost 2 bases and J lost 8, with 10 bases in between. From germline, CDR1 is SGHNT and CDR2 YYREEE (reference sequence). The CDR3 is 12 amino acids. Here the CDR3 DNA reads TGTGCCAGCAGCTTACAGGGTGGAGGCTACACCTTC. Translation gives CASSLQGGGYTF.

J is TRBJ1-2 and V is TRBV18, with D perhaps TRBD1 (6 bases). Germline values: CDR1 KGHSH, CDR2 LQKENI. The ends were cut back, 2 bases at V and 4 bases at J, with 20 bases in the middle. CDR3 length: 17 residues. The CDR3 DNA reads TGTGCCAGCTCACCATACCGGCTCGGACAGACAAGCTATGGCTACACCTTC. It is translated as CASSPYRLGQTSYGYTF.

This clone was found a few times. The sample holds other DNA sequences that translate to the same CDR3. CDR3 protein: CASSRQGNSNQPQHF. The CDR3 DNA reads as TGTGCCAGCAGCAGACAGGGAAATAGCAATCAGCCCCAGCATTTT. This rearrangement joins TRBV2 to TRBJ1-5, with TRBD1 matching over 7 bases. Germline CDR1 SNHLY, CDR2 FYNNEI. J was trimmed by 0 bases and V by 6 bases; bases with no gene match: 5. The CDR3 totals 15 residues.

This rearrangement joins TRBV24-1 to TRBJ2-3, with D perhaps TRBD2 (6 bases). V was cut by 5 bases and J by 5 bases, with 7 bases left in between. The CDR3 length is 12 residues. In germline, CDR1 is KGHDR, CDR2 SFDVKD. The CDR3 DNA reads TGTGCCACCAGTGGGAGGGGAGATACGCAGTATTTT. This codes for CATSGRGDTQYF.

The V gene is TRBV5-1, the J gene TRBJ1-2; D is unresolved. V lost 3 bases and J lost 4, with 10 bases in between. The CDR3 sequence is 13 residues long. CDR1 is SGHRS, CDR2 YFSETQ, per germline. CDR3 nucleotide sequence: TGCGCCAGCAGCTCGACCGGCGGCTATGGCTACACCTTC. As protein: CASSSTGGYGYTF.

This chain links TRBV5-1 with TRBJ2-1, with 9 bases identical to TRBD1. CDR1 SGHRS and CDR2 YFSETQ come from the germline V gene. With 4 bases clipped from V and 0 bases from J, the junction kept 2 bases outside the gene matches. This CDR3 spans 15 amino acids. The CDR3 DNA is TGCGCCAGCAGCCAGACAGGGGGCTCCTACAATGAGCAGTTCTTC. This encodes CASSQTGGSYNEQFF. The full variable domain, its missing parts supplied by reference TRBV5-1 and TRBJ2-1, is KAGVTQTPRYLIKTRGQQVTLSCSPISGHRSVSWYQQTPGQGLQFLFEYFSETQRNKGNFPGRFSGRQFSNSRSEMNVSTLELGDSALYLCASSQTGGSYNEQFFGPGTRLTVL.